These 27 T cell receptor beta chains came from one sample sequenced in a study of shared clonotypes between healthy human individuals. The assay was immunoSEQ multiplex PCR, and TCRdb's table has in-frame clones only and misses some. The data show under 550,000 clones, with 95% to 97% seen just once and about 0.064% held by the top ten. Sequenced material: naive CD4+ T cells sorted from blood. As for subset: CD45RA+ positively selected. The origin of the receptors is a woman aged 30 to 39 in good health.

The rearrangement uses TRBV7-7 and TRBJ2-2; 12 bases fit TRBD2. The germline CDR1 and CDR2 sequences are SSHAT and FNYEAQ (reference sequence). This CDR3 is built from 19 residues. V lost 5 bases, J lost 4 bases, and 14 bases stayed unmatched. For the CDR3, the DNA is TGTGCCAGCAGCCCGGAACTGACTAGCGGGAGCTACGGCACCGGGGAGCTGTTTTTT. It specifies CASSPELTSGSYGTGELFF. Combining the CDR3 with reference TRBV7-7 and TRBJ2-2 gives the whole variable domain GAGVSQSPRYKVTKRGQDVTLRCDPISSHATLYWYQQALGQGPEFLTYFNYEAQPDKSGLPSDRFSAERPEGSISTLTIQRTEQRDSAMYRCASSPELTSGSYGTGELFFGEGSRLTVL.

The J gene is TRBJ1-1, the V gene TRBV28, with TRBD1 identical over 8 bases. This CDR3 spans 17 amino acids. From germline, CDR1 is MDHEN and CDR2 SYDVKM. The J segment lost 2 bases and the V segment lost 5 bases, leaving 13 bases of the junction unmatched. For the CDR3, the DNA is TGTGCCAGCAGTCCCCTGGACAGGGTAAGCGCAAACACTGAAGCTTTCTTT. It encodes CASSPLDRVSANTEAFF.

J is TRBJ2-7 and V is TRBV27; possible D gene TRBD2, 6 bases. Germline CDR1 reads MNHEY; CDR2 reads SMNVEV (reference sequence). V was clipped by 3 bases and J by 4 bases, with 13 bases between them. The CDR3 loop spans 14 amino acids. CDR3 nucleotides: TGTGCCAGCAGTTTGCGGAGGGGAGGATACGAGCAGTACTTC. It specifies CASSLRRGGYEQYF.

This chain uses TRBV27 with TRBJ1-6; 7 bases line up with TRBD1. CDR3 length: 16 amino acids. CDR1 is MNHEY, CDR2 SMNVEV, per germline (reference sequence). Unmatched junction bases numbered 6, after V lost 2 bases and J lost 5 bases. The CDR3 region is CASSLIPGGDNSPLHF. Here the CDR3 DNA reads TGTGCCAGCAGTTTAATTCCAGGGGGGGATAATTCACCCCTCCACTTT.

The chain uses TRBV7-9 and TRBJ2-5; D is ambiguous. The DNA end favors TRBJ2-7, so the J call may be wrong. Germline CDR1 is SEHNR and CDR2 is FQNEAQ (reference sequence). The CDR3 sequence is 14 residues long. The CDR3 bases are TGTGCCAGCAGCTTAGCAGGAAGCTCCTACGAGCAGTACTTC. It specifies CASSLAGSSYEQYF.

V gene TRBV7-2 combines with J gene TRBJ2-5; D may be TRBD2 (5 bases). Germline values: CDR1 SGHTA, CDR2 FQGNSA. Trimming took off 1 base at V and 5 bases at J, with 11 bases between the two ends. The CDR3 length is 14 residues. CDR3 bases: TGTGCCAGCAGCTTAGTCGGGGTCGTCGAGACCCAGTACTTC. It translates to CASSLVGVVETQYF.

A few counts support this clone. Here the CDR3 reads CASSLAGYSQPQHF. Written as DNA, the CDR3 is TGTGCCAGCAGCTTAGCCGGCTATAGTCAGCCCCAGCATTTT. This chain links TRBV11-2 with TRBJ1-5; D unclear. The CDR3 is 14 residues long. With 1 base removed from V and 6 bases from J, the gap between germline ends came to 10 bases. CDR1 and CDR2 from the germline V gene are SGHAT and FQNNGV.

This clone has only one observation. This chain connects TRBV25-1 to TRBJ1-5, with TRBD1 as a possible D gene (6 bases). The CDR3 loop spans 15 amino acids. Trimming cost V 3 bases and J 8 bases, with 17 bases left between them. Germline V gene sequence: CDR1 MGHDK, CDR2 SYGVNS. The CDR3 coding sequence is TGTGCCAGCAGTGATTCATATGGGGGGCATAAGCCCCAGCATTTT. It specifies CASSDSYGGHKPQHF.

The J gene is TRBJ1-5, the V gene TRBV29-1; D is perhaps TRBD1 (6 bases). V was shortened by 5 bases and J by 3 bases, with 14 bases between the two germline ends. Per the germline V gene, CDR1 is SQVTM and CDR2 is ANQGSEA. The CDR3 has 14 residues. The CDR3 spells CSVQQGNHNQPQHF. The DNA of the CDR3 is TGCAGCGTTCAACAGGGAAATCACAATCAGCCCCAGCATTTT.

The rearrangement joins TRBV18 to TRBJ2-1; D is possibly TRBD2 (6 bases). Germline CDR1 is KGHSH and CDR2 is LQKENI. The CDR3 loop spans 16 amino acids. Deletions cut 5 bases from V and 2 bases from J, with 16 bases between. CDR3 amino acids: CASSSASGAAYNEQFF. In DNA form, the CDR3 reads TGTGCCAGCTCATCTGCCTCGGGAGCTGCCTACAATGAGCAGTTCTTC.

This rearrangement joins TRBV2 to TRBJ1-1; maybe TRBD1 (6 bases). The CDR3 sequence is 13 residues long. The V gene lost 6 bases and the J gene lost 11 bases, with 19 bases spanning the gap. Germline CDR1 SNHLY, CDR2 FYNNEI. The chain's CDR3 is CASSAKQGLTAFF. CDR3 bases: TGTGCCAGCAGCGCCAAACAGGGTCTCACGGCTTTCTTT. The variable domain in full, completed from reference TRBV2 and TRBJ1-1, reads EPEVTQTPSHQVTQMGQEVILRCVPISNHLYFYWYRQILGQKVEFLVSFYNNEISEKSEIFDDQFSVERPDGSNFTLKIRSTKLEDSAMYFCASSAKQGLTAFFGQGTRLTVV.

The J gene is TRBJ2-7, the V gene TRBV6-5; D unresolved. V lost 0 bases and J lost 4, with 7 bases in between. CDR1 and CDR2 from the germline V gene are MNHEY and SVGAGI. This CDR3 has 13 residues. The CDR3 DNA reads TGTGCCAGCAGTTACTCGACCATATACGAGCAGTACTTC. It encodes CASSYSTIYEQYF.

V and J are TRBV27 and TRBJ2-5, with 8 bases matching TRBD2. Near its end, the DNA agrees better with TRBJ2-7, so the J call may be wrong. Germline V gene data show CDR1 as MNHEY and CDR2 as SMNVEV (reference sequence). The CDR3 spans 20 residues. The CDR3 coding sequence is TGTGCCAGCAGTTTATCATTAGCGGGAATAAGAAGTCCCCTCTCCTACGAGCAGTACTTC. It specifies CASSLSLAGIRSPLSYEQYF.

Here the CDR3 DNA reads TGCGCCAGCAGCCTCAACCAGGGGATGGCCTACAATGAGCAGTTCTTC. Its translation: CASSLNQGMAYNEQFF. The gene calls are TRBV5-1 and TRBJ2-1; TRBD1 might be the D (6 bases). CDR1 and CDR2 from the germline V gene are SGHRS and YFSETQ. Trimming left V 4 bases short and J 2 bases short, with 16 bases between. There are 16 residues in the CDR3.

The chain combines TRBV6-1 with TRBJ1-4, with no clear D. There are 13 residues in the CDR3. Trimming stripped 10 bases from V and 0 bases from J, with 9 bases between. Germline values: CDR1 MNHNS, CDR2 SASEGT. CDR3 nucleotide sequence: TGTGCCACCCTCCCGCCAACTAATGAAAAACTGTTTTTT. This gives the protein CATLPPTNEKLFF.

In this sample, this clone turned up once. This rearrangement joins TRBV6-5 to TRBJ1-2; D might be TRBD1 (6 bases). The CDR3 has 16 amino acids. Germline V CDR1 and CDR2: MNHEY, SVGAGI. V was trimmed by 0 bases and J by 3 bases, leaving 14 bases between them. CDR3 loop: CASSYSAAGTHYGYTF. For the CDR3, the DNA is TGTGCCAGCAGTTACTCGGCGGCTGGGACACACTATGGCTACACCTTC.

The CDR3 loop is CASSQGVQETQYF. The CDR3 DNA sequence: TGTGCCAGCAGTCAGGGAGTACAAGAGACCCAGTACTTC. This sequence joins TRBV5-4 and TRBJ2-5; D tentatively reads TRBD1 or TRBD2 (5 bases each). Trimming took off 5 bases at V and 2 bases at J, with 10 bases between the two ends. The germline V gene encodes CDR1 SGHNT and CDR2 YYREEE (reference sequence). The CDR3 totals 13 residues.

V is TRBV18 and J is TRBJ2-6; tentative D call: TRBD1 (5 bases). Germline CDR1 KGHSH, CDR2 LQKENI. Trimming stripped 4 bases from V and 2 bases from J, with 12 bases between. This CDR3 comprises 16 residues. The DNA for the CDR3 is TGTGCCAGCTCACTCGGTGCAGGGCCTGGGGCCAACGTCCTGACTTTC. Its protein product is CASSLGAGPGANVLTF. Filled out from reference TRBV18 and TRBJ2-6, the complete variable domain reads NAGVMQNPRHLVRRRGQEARLRCSPMKGHSHVYWYRQLPEEGLKFMVYLQKENIIDESGMPKERFSAEFPKEGPSILRIQQVVRGDSAAYFCASSLGAGPGANVLTFGAGSRLTVL.

About this clone: Additional DNA sequences in this sample encode the identical CDR3. This sequence joins TRBV10-3 and TRBJ2-2; 11 bases are a match to TRBD2. The CDR3 spans 17 residues. Trimming removed 0 bases from V and 2 bases from J; junction bases left unmatched: 2. Germline V gene lookup returns CDR1 ENHRY and CDR2 SYGVKD. CDR3 coding DNA: TGTGCCATCAGTGAGTCGGGGACTAGCGGAAACACCGGGGAGCTGTTTTTT. It codes for CAISESGTSGNTGELFF.

The V gene is TRBV29-1, the J gene TRBJ2-1; 8 bases agree with TRBD1. The CDR3 runs 14 residues. The V gene's germline CDR1 is SQVTM and CDR2 ANQGSEA. J was trimmed by 9 bases and V by 3 bases; bases with no gene match: 10. The CDR3 DNA reads TGCAGCGTTGAGCAACAGGGGGTCTACGCTGAGCAGTTCTTC. It translates to CSVEQQGVYAEQFF.

The V call is TRBV5-1, the J call TRBJ1-1; D is possibly TRBD1 (5 bases). The CDR3 has 16 amino acids. The germline V gene encodes CDR1 SGHRS and CDR2 YFSETQ. V lost 2 bases and J 0 bases, leaving 14 bases between the germline ends. The CDR3 protein is CASSLGNWGMNTEAFF. CDR3 nucleotide sequence: TGCGCCAGCAGCTTAGGTAATTGGGGGATGAACACTGAAGCTTTCTTT.

This rearrangement joins TRBV11-2 to TRBJ2-2, with D unresolved. Germline loops: CDR1 SGHAT, CDR2 FQNNGV. The CDR3 contains 13 residues. V was shortened by 5 bases and J by 3 bases, with 7 bases between the two germline ends. DNA of the CDR3: TGTGCCAGCAGCAGGAGCTACACCGGGGAGCTGTTTTTT. Translation: CASSRSYTGELFF.

This chain uses TRBV28 with TRBJ2-1, with D unresolved. In germline, CDR1 is MDHEN, CDR2 SYDVKM. V lost 10 bases and J 14 bases, leaving 21 bases between the germline ends. The CDR3 is 12 amino acids. The CDR3 DNA is TGTGCCACCTCCGAGTCGAGCGATAGGAAGTTCTTC. Protein product: CATSESSDRKFF.

The chain carries TRBV28 and TRBJ1-4, with D possibly matching TRBD1 (5 bases). CDR3 length: 15 residues. V lost 5 bases and J lost 2, with 12 bases in between. Germline CDR1 MDHEN, CDR2 SYDVKM. CDR3 nucleotides: TGTGCCAGCAGTCAGACATGGGGGACTAATGAAAAACTGTTTTTT. Protein product: CASSQTWGTNEKLFF. The full variable domain, completed using reference TRBV28 and TRBJ1-4, is DVKVTQSSRYLVKRTGEKVFLECVQDMDHENMFWYRQDPGLGLRLIYFSYDVKMKEKGDIPEGYSVSREKKERFSLILESASTNQTSMYLCASSQTWGTNEKLFFGSGTQLSVL.

The rearrangement joins TRBV30 to TRBJ2-7; 7 positions match TRBD1. The CDR3 runs 16 residues. V shed 0 bases and J 1 base; nucleotides not matched to a gene: 9. The germline gives CDR1 GTSNPN, CDR2 SVGIG (reference sequence). CDR3 sequence (DNA): TGTGCCTGGAGTGTACAGGGACAGCAAACATCCTACGAGCAGTACTTC. It specifies CAWSVQGQQTSYEQYF.

The CDR3 sequence: CASSSTGTGASYNEQFF. The CDR3 DNA is TGTGCCAGCAGCTCGACGGGAACAGGGGCATCCTACAATGAGCAGTTCTTC. The J gene is TRBJ2-1, the V gene TRBV11-2; 7 bases align to TRBD1. V shed 4 bases and J 1 base; nucleotides not matched to a gene: 10. The CDR3 covers 17 residues. From germline, CDR1 is SGHAT and CDR2 FQNNGV.

The chain is built from TRBV18 and TRBJ2-2; D call uncertain. Trimming shortened V by 7 bases and J by 2 bases, and 11 bases separated the two germline ends. Germline loops: CDR1 KGHSH, CDR2 LQKENI. The length of the CDR3 is 14 residues. CDR3 in DNA: TGTGCCAGCTTTGAACAGCCCAACACCGGGGAGCTGTTTTTT. This sequence encodes CASFEQPNTGELFF.